This TCR beta chain stems from a study of blood T cell repertoires in COVID-19. Study-level background: Nucleic acid was either cDNA or gDNA, and it came from T cells, B-cell-depleted T cells, or PBMCs.

With 1 base clipped from V and 4 bases from J, the junction kept 0 bases outside the gene matches. In germline, CDR1 is LGHNA, CDR2 YSLEER. The CDR3 runs to 15 residues. Sequencing was performed with immunoSEQ multiplex PCR; in TCRdb, only in-frame clones are kept and a portion is missing. Of around 150,000 clones in the sample, 75% to 90% were seen once. The chain uses TRBV4-3 and TRBJ2-3, with 12 bases fitting TRBD2. The receptor comes from a woman of 80 years or more with active or convalescent COVID-19. Sequencing used peripheral blood. As DNA, the CDR3 is TGCGCCAGCAGCCAAGGACTAGCGGGGGCAGATACGCAGTATTTT. Translation: CASSQGLAGADTQYF.